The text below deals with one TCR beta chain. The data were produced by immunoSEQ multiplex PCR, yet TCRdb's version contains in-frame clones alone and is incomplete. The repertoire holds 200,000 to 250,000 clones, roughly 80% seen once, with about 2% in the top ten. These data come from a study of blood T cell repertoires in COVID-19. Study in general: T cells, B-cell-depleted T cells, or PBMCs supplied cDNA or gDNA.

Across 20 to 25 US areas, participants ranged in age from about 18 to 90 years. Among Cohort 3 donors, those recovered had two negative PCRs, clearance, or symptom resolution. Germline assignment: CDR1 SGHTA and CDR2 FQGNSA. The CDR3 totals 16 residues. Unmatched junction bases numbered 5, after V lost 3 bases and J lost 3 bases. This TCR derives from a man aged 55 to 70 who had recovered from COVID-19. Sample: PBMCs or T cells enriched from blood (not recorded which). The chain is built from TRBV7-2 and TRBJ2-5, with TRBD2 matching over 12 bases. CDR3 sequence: CASSFTSGGTEETQYF. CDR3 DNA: TGTGCCAGCAGCTTTACTAGCGGGGGGACCGAAGAGACCCAGTACTTC.